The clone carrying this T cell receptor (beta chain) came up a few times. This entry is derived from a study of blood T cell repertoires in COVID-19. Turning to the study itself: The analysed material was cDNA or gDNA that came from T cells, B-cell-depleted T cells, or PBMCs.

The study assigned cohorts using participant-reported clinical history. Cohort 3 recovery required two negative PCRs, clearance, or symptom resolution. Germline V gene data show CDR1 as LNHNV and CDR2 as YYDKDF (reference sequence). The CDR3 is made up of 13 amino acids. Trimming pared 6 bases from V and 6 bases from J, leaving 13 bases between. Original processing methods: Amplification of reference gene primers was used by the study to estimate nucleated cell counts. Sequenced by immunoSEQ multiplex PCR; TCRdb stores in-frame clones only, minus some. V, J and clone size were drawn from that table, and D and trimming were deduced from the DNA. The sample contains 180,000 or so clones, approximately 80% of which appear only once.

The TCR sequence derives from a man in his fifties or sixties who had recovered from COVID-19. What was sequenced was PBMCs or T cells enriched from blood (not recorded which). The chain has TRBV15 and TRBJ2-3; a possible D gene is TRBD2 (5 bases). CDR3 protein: CATSLTVADTQYF. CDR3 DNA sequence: TGTGCCACCAGTTTAACGGTAGCGGATACGCAGTATTTT.